Given below is one T cell receptor (beta chain) in context. Antigen: not known. The sample comes from a study of blood T cells in healthy people across ages. A J-beta primer mix and a sample-barcoded 5' primer were used in a second PCR of roughly 6 to 12 cycles. TCRdb redid the calling of the 5' RACE reads with MiXCR, one entry per CDR3 protein. The sample lists approximately 1,700,000 distinct CDR3 sequences; roughly two fifths were seen once. Study conclusions and caveats: CMV status of donors was unknown, possibly confounding expanded clonotype changes.

Peripheral blood samples of 9 to 10 milliliters were drawn from each donor. The V and J ends lost 0 bases and 5 bases respectively, with 14 bases between them. The CDR3 spans 15 residues. Per germline, CDR1 SGDLS and CDR2 YYNGEE. This rearrangement joins TRBV9 to TRBJ1-2; tentatively, D is TRBD1 (6 bases). The sequence was obtained from a human donor in good health. The sequencing sample was made of blood. This chain's CDR3 is CASSVGTDSSYGYTF. The CDR3 DNA reads as TGTGCCAGCAGCGTAGGGACAGACTCATCGTATGGCTACACCTTC.